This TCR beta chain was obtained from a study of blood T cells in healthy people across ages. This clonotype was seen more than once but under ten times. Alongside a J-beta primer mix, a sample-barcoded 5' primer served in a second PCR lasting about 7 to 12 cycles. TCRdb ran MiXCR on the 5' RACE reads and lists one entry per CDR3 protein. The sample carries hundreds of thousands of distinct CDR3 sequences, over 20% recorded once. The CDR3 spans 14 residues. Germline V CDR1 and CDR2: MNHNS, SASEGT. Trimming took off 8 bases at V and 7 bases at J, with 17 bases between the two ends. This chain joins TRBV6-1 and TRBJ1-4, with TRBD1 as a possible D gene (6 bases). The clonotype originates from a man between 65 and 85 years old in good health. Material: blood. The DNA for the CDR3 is TGTGCCAGCTTCCCAGGGGTTGGTGGTGAAAAACTGTTTTTT. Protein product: CASFPGVGGEKLFF.